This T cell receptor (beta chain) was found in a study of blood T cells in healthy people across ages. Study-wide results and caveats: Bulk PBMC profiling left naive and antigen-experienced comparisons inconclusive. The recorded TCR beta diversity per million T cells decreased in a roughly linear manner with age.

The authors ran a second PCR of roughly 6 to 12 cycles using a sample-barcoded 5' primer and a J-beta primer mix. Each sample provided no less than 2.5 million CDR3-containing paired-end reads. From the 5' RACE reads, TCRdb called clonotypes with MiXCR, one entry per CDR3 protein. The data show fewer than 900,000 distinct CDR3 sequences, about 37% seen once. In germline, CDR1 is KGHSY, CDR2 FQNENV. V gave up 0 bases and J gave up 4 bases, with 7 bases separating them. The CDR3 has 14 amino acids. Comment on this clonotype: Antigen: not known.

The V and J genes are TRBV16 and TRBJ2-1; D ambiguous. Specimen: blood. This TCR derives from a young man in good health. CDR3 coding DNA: TGTGCCAGCAGCCAATCGGGCTGGTACAATGAGCAGTTCTTC. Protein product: CASSQSGWYNEQFF.